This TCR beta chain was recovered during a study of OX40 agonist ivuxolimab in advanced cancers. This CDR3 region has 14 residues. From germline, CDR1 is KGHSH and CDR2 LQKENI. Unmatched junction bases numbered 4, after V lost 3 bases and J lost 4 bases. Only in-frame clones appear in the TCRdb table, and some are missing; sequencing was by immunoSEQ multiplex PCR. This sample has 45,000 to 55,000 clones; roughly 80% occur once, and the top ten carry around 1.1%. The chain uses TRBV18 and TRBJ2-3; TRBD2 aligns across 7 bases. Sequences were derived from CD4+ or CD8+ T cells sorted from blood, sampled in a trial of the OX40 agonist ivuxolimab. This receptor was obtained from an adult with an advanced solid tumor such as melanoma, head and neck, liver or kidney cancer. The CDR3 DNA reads TGTGCCAGCTCACCCGGCGGGGGTTCAGATACGCAGTATTTT. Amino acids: CASSPGGGSDTQYF.